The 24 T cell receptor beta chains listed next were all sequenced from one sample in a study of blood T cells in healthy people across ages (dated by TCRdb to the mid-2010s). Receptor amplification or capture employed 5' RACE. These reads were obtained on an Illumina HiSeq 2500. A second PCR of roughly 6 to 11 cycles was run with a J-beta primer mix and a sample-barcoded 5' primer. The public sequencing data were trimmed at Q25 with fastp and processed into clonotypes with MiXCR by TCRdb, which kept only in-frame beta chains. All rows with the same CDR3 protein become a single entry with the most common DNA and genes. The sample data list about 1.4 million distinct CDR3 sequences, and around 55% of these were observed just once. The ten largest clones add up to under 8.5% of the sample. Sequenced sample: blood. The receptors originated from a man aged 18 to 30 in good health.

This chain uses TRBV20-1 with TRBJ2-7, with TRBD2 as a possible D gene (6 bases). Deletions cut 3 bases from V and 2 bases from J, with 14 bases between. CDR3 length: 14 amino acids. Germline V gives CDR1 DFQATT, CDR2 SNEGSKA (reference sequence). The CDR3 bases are TGCAGTGCTAGTCCCCAGCGGGCGACCTACGAGCAGTACTTC. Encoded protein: CSASPQRATYEQYF.

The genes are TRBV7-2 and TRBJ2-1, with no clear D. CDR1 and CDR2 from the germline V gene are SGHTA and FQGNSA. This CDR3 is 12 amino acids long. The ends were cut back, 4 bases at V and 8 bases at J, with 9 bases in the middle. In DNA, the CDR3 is TGTGCCAGCAGCTCCTCGAGCGATGAGCAGTTCTTC. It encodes CASSSSSDEQFF. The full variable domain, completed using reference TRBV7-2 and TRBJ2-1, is GAGVSQSPSNKVTEKGKDVELRCDPISGHTALYWYRQSLGQGLEFLIYFQGNSAPDKSGLPSDRFSAERTGGSVSTLTIQRTQQEDSAVYLCASSSSSDEQFFGPGTRLTVL.

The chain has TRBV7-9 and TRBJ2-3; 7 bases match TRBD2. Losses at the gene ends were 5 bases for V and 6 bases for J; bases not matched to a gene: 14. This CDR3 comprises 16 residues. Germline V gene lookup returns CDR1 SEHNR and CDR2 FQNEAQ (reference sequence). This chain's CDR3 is CASSRVPSGLRDTQYF. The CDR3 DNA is TGTGCCAGCAGCCGTGTTCCTAGCGGCTTACGGGATACGCAGTATTTT.

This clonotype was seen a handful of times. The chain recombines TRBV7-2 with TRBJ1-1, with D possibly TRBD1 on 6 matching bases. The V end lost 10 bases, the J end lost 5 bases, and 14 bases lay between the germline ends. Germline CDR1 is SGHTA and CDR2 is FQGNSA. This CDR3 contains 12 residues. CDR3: CATGGAGTEAFF. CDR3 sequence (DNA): TGTGCCACCGGGGGGGCCGGAACTGAAGCTTTCTTT.

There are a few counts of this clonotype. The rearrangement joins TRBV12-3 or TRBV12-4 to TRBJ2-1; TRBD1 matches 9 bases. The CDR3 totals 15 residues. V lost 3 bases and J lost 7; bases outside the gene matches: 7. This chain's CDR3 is CASSFPGQGKNEQFF. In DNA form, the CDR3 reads TGTGCCAGCAGTTTCCCGGGACAGGGTAAGAATGAGCAGTTCTTC.

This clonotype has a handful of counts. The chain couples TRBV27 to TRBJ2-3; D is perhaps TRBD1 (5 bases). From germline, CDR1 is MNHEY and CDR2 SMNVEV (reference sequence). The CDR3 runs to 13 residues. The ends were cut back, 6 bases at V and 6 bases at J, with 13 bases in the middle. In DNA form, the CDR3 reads TGTGCCAGCAGCCCCAGGGTACTCGATACGCAGTATTTT. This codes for CASSPRVLDTQYF.

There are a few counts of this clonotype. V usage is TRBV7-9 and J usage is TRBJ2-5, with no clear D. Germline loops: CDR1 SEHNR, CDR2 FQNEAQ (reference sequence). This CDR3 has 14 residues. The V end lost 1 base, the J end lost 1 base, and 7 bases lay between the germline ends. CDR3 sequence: CASSLGSAQETQYF. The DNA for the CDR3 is TGTGCCAGCAGCTTAGGGTCAGCCCAAGAGACCCAGTACTTC.

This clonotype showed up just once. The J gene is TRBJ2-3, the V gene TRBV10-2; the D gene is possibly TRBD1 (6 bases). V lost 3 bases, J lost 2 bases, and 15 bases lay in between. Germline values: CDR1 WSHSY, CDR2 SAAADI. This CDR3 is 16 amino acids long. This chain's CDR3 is CASSDSLGATTDTQYF. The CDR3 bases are TGCGCCAGCAGTGATTCTTTGGGGGCCACCACAGATACGCAGTATTTT.

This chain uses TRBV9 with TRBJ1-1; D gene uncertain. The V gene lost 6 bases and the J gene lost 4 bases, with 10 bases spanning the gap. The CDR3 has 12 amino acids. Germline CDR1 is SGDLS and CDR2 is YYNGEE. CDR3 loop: CASIDRPTEAFF. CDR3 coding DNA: TGTGCCAGCATCGACCGACCCACTGAAGCTTTCTTT.

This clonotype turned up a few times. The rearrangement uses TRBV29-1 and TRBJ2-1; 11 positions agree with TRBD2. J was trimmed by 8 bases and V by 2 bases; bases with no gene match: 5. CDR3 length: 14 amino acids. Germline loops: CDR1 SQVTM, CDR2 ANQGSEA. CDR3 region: CSVEFTSGGDEQFF. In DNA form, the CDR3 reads TGCAGCGTTGAATTCACTAGCGGGGGTGATGAGCAGTTCTTC.

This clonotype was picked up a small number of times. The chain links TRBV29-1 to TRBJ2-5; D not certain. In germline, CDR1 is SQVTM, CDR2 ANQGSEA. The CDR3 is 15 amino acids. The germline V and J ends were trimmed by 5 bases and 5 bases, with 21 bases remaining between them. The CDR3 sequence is CSVHSLRNPPETQYF. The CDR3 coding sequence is TGCAGCGTTCACAGTCTCCGTAACCCCCCCGAGACCCAGTACTTC. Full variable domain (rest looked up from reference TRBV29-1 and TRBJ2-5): SAVISQKPSRDICQRGTSLTIQCQVDSQVTMMFWYRQQPGQSLTLIATANQGSEATYESGFVIDKFPISRPNLTFSTLTVSNMSPEDSSIYLCSVHSLRNPPETQYFGPGTRLLVL.

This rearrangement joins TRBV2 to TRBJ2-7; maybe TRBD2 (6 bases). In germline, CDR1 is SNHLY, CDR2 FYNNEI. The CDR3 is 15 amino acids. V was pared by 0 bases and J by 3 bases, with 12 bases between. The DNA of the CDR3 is TGTGCCAGCAGTGAAGCGCAGGGACTTCTCTACGAGCAGTACTTC. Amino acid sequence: CASSEAQGLLYEQYF.

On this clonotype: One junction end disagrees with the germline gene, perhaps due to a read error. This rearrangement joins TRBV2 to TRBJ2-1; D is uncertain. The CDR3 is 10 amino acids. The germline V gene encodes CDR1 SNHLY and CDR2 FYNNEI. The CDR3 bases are TGTGCCAGCAGCTACAATGGGCAGTTCTTC. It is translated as CASSYNGQFF.

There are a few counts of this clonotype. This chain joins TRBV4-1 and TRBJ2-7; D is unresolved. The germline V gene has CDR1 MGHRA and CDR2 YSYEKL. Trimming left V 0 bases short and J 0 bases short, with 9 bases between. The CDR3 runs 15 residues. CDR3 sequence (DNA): TGCGCCAGCAGCCAAGATGGCCTTCGCTCCTACGAGCAGTACTTC. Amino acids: CASSQDGLRSYEQYF.

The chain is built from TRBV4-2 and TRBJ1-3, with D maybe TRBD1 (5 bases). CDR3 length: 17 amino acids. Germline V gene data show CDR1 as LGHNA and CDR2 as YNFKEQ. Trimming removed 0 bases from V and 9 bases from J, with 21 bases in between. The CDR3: CASSQDGLMGLGFTIYF. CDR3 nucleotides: TGTGCCAGCAGCCAAGATGGCCTCATGGGGCTGGGGTTCACCATATATTTT.

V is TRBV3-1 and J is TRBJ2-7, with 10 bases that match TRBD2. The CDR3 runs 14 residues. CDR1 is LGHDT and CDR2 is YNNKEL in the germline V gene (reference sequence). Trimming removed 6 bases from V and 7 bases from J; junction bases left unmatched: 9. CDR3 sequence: CASRPLAGADEQYF. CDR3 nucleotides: TGTGCCAGCAGACCTCTAGCGGGAGCGGATGAGCAGTACTTC.

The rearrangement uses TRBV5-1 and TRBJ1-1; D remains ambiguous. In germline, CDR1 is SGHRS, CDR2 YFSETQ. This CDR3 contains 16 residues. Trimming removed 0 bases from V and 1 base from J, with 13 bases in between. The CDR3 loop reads CASSLGRVQPNTEAFF. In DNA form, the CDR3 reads TGCGCCAGCAGCTTGGGTAGGGTACAACCGAACACTGAAGCTTTCTTT.

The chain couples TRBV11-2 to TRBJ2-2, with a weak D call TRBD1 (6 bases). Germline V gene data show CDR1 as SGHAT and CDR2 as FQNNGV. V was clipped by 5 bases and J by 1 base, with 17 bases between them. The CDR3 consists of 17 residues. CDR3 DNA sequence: TGTGCCAGCAGCGCGCTAACCCGGGACAAGAACACCGGGGAGCTGTTTTTT. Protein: CASSALTRDKNTGELFF.

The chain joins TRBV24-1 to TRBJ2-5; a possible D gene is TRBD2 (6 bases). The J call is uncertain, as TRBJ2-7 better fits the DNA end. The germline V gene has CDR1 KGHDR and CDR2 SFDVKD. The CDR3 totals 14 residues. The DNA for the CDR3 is TGTGCCACCAGTGAACGCGGGACGACAAACGAGCAGTACTTC. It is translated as CATSERGTTNEQYF.

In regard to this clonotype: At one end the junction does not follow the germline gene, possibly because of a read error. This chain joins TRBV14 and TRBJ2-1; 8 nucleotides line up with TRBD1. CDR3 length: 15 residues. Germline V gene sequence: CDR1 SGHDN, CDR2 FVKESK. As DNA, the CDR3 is TGTGTCAGCAGCCCCCGACAGGGGTGGTACAATGAGCAGTTCTTC. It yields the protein CVSSPRQGWYNEQFF.

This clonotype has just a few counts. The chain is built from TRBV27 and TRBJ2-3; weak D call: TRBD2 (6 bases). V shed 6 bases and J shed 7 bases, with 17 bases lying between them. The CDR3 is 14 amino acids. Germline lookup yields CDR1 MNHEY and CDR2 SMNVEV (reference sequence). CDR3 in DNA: TGTGCCAGCAGCGGAATTACACGGGGGAATACGCAGTATTTT. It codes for CASSGITRGNTQYF.

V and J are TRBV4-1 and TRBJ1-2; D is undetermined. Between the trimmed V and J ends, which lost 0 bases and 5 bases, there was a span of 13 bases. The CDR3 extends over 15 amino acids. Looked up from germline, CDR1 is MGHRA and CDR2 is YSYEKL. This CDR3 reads CASSQDGSASYGYTF. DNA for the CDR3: TGCGCCAGCAGCCAAGACGGCAGTGCCAGTTATGGCTACACCTTC.

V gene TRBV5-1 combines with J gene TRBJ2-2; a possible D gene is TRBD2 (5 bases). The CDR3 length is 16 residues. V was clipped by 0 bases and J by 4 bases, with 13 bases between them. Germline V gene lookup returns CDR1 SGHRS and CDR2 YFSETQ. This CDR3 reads CASSLVGQRGTGELFF. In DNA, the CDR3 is TGCGCCAGCAGCTTGGTCGGCCAACGGGGCACCGGGGAGCTGTTTTTT.

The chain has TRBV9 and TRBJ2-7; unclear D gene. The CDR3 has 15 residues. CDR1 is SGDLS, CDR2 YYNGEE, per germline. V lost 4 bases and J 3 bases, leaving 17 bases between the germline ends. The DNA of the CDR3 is TGTGCCAGCAGCCCAACCCCTTCTGCAGGCTACGAGCAGTACTTC. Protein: CASSPTPSAGYEQYF.